Following are 22 T cell receptor beta chains from one sample sequenced in a study of graft-versus-host responses after intestinal transplantation. The protocol was immunoSEQ multiplex PCR, while the TCRdb copy is restricted to in-frame clones and leaves out a portion. The table has 10,000 to 15,000 clones, 30% seen once; the top ten hold around 2.5%. Responder cells labeled with CFSE (about 200,000) were co-plated with irradiated stimulator cells labeled with violet dye (about 200,000). The sequences come from alloreactive CD8+ T cells from a mixed lymphocyte reaction culture, collected before intestinal transplant. Indicated subset: CFSE-low proliferating T cells sorted from roughly 6-day pre-transplant mixed lymphocyte reaction (GvH or HvG direction). The receptors here all came from a human patient who received an intestinal transplant.

This clone was recorded a few times. This chain joins TRBV15 and TRBJ1-4; D possibly corresponds to TRBD1 (5 bases). The CDR3 consists of 16 residues. Germline lookup yields CDR1 LNHNV and CDR2 YYDKDF (reference sequence). With 0 bases removed from V and 8 bases from J, the gap between germline ends came to 16 bases. CDR3 sequence (DNA): TGTGCCACCAGCAGAGATACCGGGGGGGAATGGGAAAAACTGTTTTTT. This codes for CATSRDTGGEWEKLFF.

The rearrangement joins TRBV7-9 to TRBJ2-5, with D tentatively TRBD1 (6 bases). V dropped 3 bases and J dropped 7 bases, with 9 bases sitting between them. In germline, CDR1 is SEHNR, CDR2 FQNEAQ (reference sequence). The CDR3 runs to 12 residues. The CDR3 reads CASSFSRGTQYF. The CDR3 nucleotides are TGTGCCAGCAGCTTTAGCAGGGGGACCCAGTACTTC.

This clone was recorded only once. This chain uses TRBV9 with TRBJ2-5; 8 nucleotides agree with TRBD2. The CDR3 has 17 amino acids. Germline V CDR1 and CDR2: SGDLS, YYNGEE. J was trimmed by 4 bases and V by 4 bases; bases with no gene match: 15. CDR3 amino acids: CASSPYGVQRERETQYF. The CDR3 DNA follows: TGTGCCAGCAGCCCCTACGGGGTTCAGCGGGAGCGAGAGACCCAGTACTTC.

This clone showed up just a few times. The V and J genes are TRBV19 and TRBJ2-1; 9 bases are a match to TRBD1. This CDR3 comprises 15 residues. CDR1 and CDR2 (germline): LNHDA, SQIVND (reference sequence). V was pared by 5 bases and J by 6 bases, with 8 bases of the junction left unmatched. The CDR3 sequence: CASSLYRGQVNEQFF. The CDR3 bases are TGTGCCAGTAGTCTATACAGGGGGCAAGTCAATGAGCAGTTCTTC.

The chain combines TRBV10-2 with TRBJ2-1, with unresolved D. Per the germline V gene, CDR1 is WSHSY and CDR2 is SAAADI. This CDR3 has 13 amino acids. The germline V and J ends were trimmed by 4 bases and 3 bases, with 7 bases remaining between them. The CDR3 DNA reads TGCGCCAGCAGTGTTGGCCTCTACAATGAGCAGTTCTTC. The encoded protein is CASSVGLYNEQFF.

The chain joins TRBV7-6 to TRBJ1-6; D uncertain. The germline gives CDR1 SGHVS, CDR2 FNYEAQ. V was trimmed by 3 bases and J by 7 bases, leaving 7 bases between them. CDR3 length equals 13 residues. The CDR3 nucleotides are TGTGCCAGCAGCTTTATCCGAAATTCACCCCTCCACTTT. The encoded protein is CASSFIRNSPLHF.

The genes are TRBV5-4 and TRBJ2-2, with TRBD1 identical over 8 bases. Losses at the gene ends were 3 bases for V and 4 bases for J; bases not matched to a gene: 2. The CDR3 covers 14 residues. Germline V gene sequence: CDR1 SGHNT, CDR2 YYREEE (reference sequence). CDR3: CASSSGQVTGELFF. DNA of the CDR3: TGTGCCAGCAGCTCGGGACAGGTCACCGGGGAGCTGTTTTTT.

The V gene is TRBV11-2, the J gene TRBJ1-4, with 8 nucleotides matching TRBD1. Germline CDR1 is SGHAT and CDR2 is FQNNGV. Trimming at V came to 5 bases and at J to 0 bases, leaving 5 bases not matched to a gene. This CDR3 has 16 residues. The CDR3 loop reads CASSGQGWATNEKLFF. The CDR3 DNA sequence: TGTGCCAGCAGCGGACAGGGTTGGGCAACTAATGAAAAACTGTTTTTT.

The chain has TRBV7-9 and TRBJ2-7; D unresolved. The length of the CDR3 is 12 residues. The V gene lost 5 bases and the J gene lost 4 bases, with 9 bases spanning the gap. Germline lookup yields CDR1 SEHNR and CDR2 FQNEAQ (reference sequence). This CDR3 reads CASSTFPYEQYF. CDR3 in DNA: TGTGCCAGCAGCACTTTCCCTTACGAGCAGTACTTC.

This clone was seen only a few times. The chain has TRBV9 and TRBJ2-3; possible D gene TRBD1, 6 bases. V lost 0 bases and J 2 bases, leaving 10 bases between the germline ends. Germline lookup yields CDR1 SGDLS and CDR2 YYNGEE. This CDR3 contains 15 residues. The CDR3 region is CASSVGAGATDTQYF. The DNA of the CDR3 is TGTGCCAGCAGCGTAGGGGCAGGGGCCACAGATACGCAGTATTTT.

This clone appeared a few times. V and J are TRBV4-1 and TRBJ2-1; 10 bases fit TRBD2. This CDR3 is 15 amino acids long. Germline CDR1 is MGHRA and CDR2 is YSYEKL. After removal of 7 bases from V and 1 base from J, the junction contained 4 bases not matched to a gene. CDR3 sequence (DNA): TGCGCCAGCATCAGGACTAGCGGTTCCTACAATGAGCAGTTCTTC. Translating it yields CASIRTSGSYNEQFF.

This chain links TRBV20-1 with TRBJ2-7; D not resolved. Germline lookup yields CDR1 DFQATT and CDR2 SNEGSKA (reference sequence). V was trimmed by 6 bases and J by 5 bases, leaving 11 bases between them. CDR3 size: 11 residues. The CDR3 nucleotides read TGCAGTGCCAGGCGGTTTAACGAGCAGTACTTC. This codes for CSARRFNEQYF.

This chain uses TRBV7-9 with TRBJ1-1; D is unresolved. V dropped 3 bases and J dropped 1 base, with 12 bases sitting between them. CDR1 is SEHNR, CDR2 FQNEAQ, per germline (reference sequence). The CDR3 is 15 amino acids. The CDR3 here is CASSFPSGGNTEAFF. The CDR3 DNA reads as TGTGCCAGCAGCTTTCCTTCGGGCGGGAACACTGAAGCTTTCTTT.

This clone was counted only a few times. The V and J genes are TRBV11-2 and TRBJ2-7, with 9 positions matching TRBD1. CDR3 length: 13 amino acids. With 1 base clipped from V and 5 bases from J, the junction kept 0 bases outside the gene matches. Germline assignment: CDR1 SGHAT and CDR2 FQNNGV. CDR3 in amino acids: CASSLGQGDEQYF. The CDR3 bases are TGTGCCAGCAGCTTAGGACAGGGGGACGAGCAGTACTTC.

In its sample, this clone was seen a few times. The V call is TRBV27, the J call TRBJ2-7; TRBD2 aligns across 13 bases. The CDR3 has 15 amino acids. The V gene end was trimmed by 3 bases and the J gene end by 2 bases; junction bases not matched to a gene: 1. CDR1 is MNHEY, CDR2 SMNVEV, per germline (reference sequence). CDR3 amino acids: CASSLGTSGAYEQYF. The CDR3 region has the DNA TGTGCCAGCAGTTTGGGGACTAGCGGGGCCTACGAGCAGTACTTC.

The chain recombines TRBV6-1 with TRBJ1-1; the D is unclear. V was shortened by 5 bases and J by 1 base, with 11 bases between the two germline ends. This CDR3 region has 14 residues. Germline V CDR1 and CDR2: MNHNS, SASEGT. CDR3 sequence reads: CASSHGGENTEAFF. For the CDR3, the DNA is TGTGCCAGCAGTCACGGCGGGGAGAACACTGAAGCTTTCTTT.

The J gene is TRBJ2-4, the V gene TRBV18, with 9 bases that match TRBD2. V shed 4 bases and J 7 bases; nucleotides not matched to a gene: 8. This CDR3 spans 15 amino acids. Germline loops: CDR1 KGHSH, CDR2 LQKENI. The CDR3 protein is CASSQPGTSSNIQYF. CDR3 nucleotides: TGTGCCAGCTCACAGCCAGGGACTAGCTCGAACATTCAGTACTTC. Based on the CDR3 plus reference TRBV18 and TRBJ2-4, the full variable domain is NAGVMQNPRHLVRRRGQEARLRCSPMKGHSHVYWYRQLPEEGLKFMVYLQKENIIDESGMPKERFSAEFPKEGPSILRIQQVVRGDSAAYFCASSQPGTSSNIQYFGAGTRLSVL.

This clone was seen a few times. V gene TRBV2 combines with J gene TRBJ2-7, with TRBD1 identical over 7 bases. The junction had 3 bases not matched to a gene; V was cut back by 3 bases and J by 1 base. The CDR3 extends over 14 amino acids. Germline-derived CDR1 and CDR2 are SNHLY and FYNNEI. The CDR3 bases are TGTGCCAGCAGTGAGTTGACAGGGTCCTACGAGCAGTACTTC. Translation gives CASSELTGSYEQYF. Full variable domain (remainder filled in from reference TRBV2 and TRBJ2-7): EPEVTQTPSHQVTQMGQEVILRCVPISNHLYFYWYRQILGQKVEFLVSFYNNEISEKSEIFDDQFSVERPDGSNFTLKIRSTKLEDSAMYFCASSELTGSYEQYFGPGTRLTVT.

In its sample, this clone was seen a few times. At one boundary the junction diverges from the germline segment, which might be a read error. The V call is TRBV4-1, the J call TRBJ1-2; D is perhaps TRBD1 (5 bases). The CDR3 is 15 amino acids. Germline V gene lookup returns CDR1 MGHRA and CDR2 YSYEKL. DNA for the CDR3: TGTGCCAGCAGCCAAGAATGGTCAGGGATTTATGGCTACACCTTC. Protein: CASSQEWSGIYGYTF.

V gene TRBV7-4 combines with J gene TRBJ1-1; D unclear. Germline V gene sequence: CDR1 SGHVT, CDR2 SQSDAQ. With 1 base removed from V and 2 bases from J, the gap between germline ends came to 20 bases. There are 18 residues in the CDR3. The DNA of the CDR3 is TGTGCCAGCAGCTTAGTTACGACCCCGAGCAGAGGTAACACTGAAGCTTTCTTT. As protein: CASSLVTTPSRGNTEAFF.

V is TRBV7-3 and J is TRBJ1-1; possibly TRBD1 for D (6 bases). The CDR3 spans 16 residues. The germline gives CDR1 SGHTA, CDR2 FQGTGA. Trimming pared 5 bases from V and 5 bases from J, leaving 21 bases between. The CDR3: CASSTPYTSRGTEAFF. The CDR3, as DNA: TGTGCCAGCAGCACTCCATACACCAGCAGGGGAACTGAAGCTTTCTTT.

V is TRBV15 and J is TRBJ2-3; D is unresolved. Between the trimmed V and J ends, which lost 4 bases and 6 bases, there was a span of 14 bases. Germline V CDR1 and CDR2: LNHNV, YYDKDF (reference sequence). The CDR3 spans 14 residues. The CDR3 region is CATSTTVLADTQYF. CDR3 coding DNA: TGTGCCACCAGCACCACCGTTTTGGCTGATACGCAGTATTTT.